This T cell receptor (beta chain) was identified during a study of blood T cells in healthy people across ages. Overall study: Per two T cells, template switching captured roughly one barcoded beta molecule. Study outcomes and limitations: In long-lived donors, naive CD4+ cell counts and diversity exceeded those of aged donors. Expanded clonotype changes were possibly confounded by unknown donor CMV status.

To note about this clonotype: Its target is unknown. One end of the junction varies from germline; a read error may be responsible.

This CDR3 has 13 amino acids. Germline CDR1 reads SGHVS; CDR2 reads FQNEAQ. For the second PCR, which ran for about 6 to 12 cycles, a sample-barcoded 5' primer and a J-beta primer mix were used. Each cDNA molecule was tagged by a template-switch adaptor with 12 random nucleotides. Via MiXCR, TCRdb re-called the 5' RACE reads, giving one row per CDR3 protein. The table shows around 1.1 million distinct CDR3 sequences, with 35% to 40% occurring only once. V gene TRBV7-8 combines with J gene TRBJ1-2, with 8 nucleotides matching TRBD1. Source material: blood. The sequence was obtained from a young man in good health. The CDR3 reads CANSVTGAYGYTF. CDR3 DNA: TGTGCCAACAGCGTGACAGGGGCCTATGGCTACACCTTC. Together with reference TRBV7-8 and TRBJ1-2, the CDR3 gives the full variable domain: GAGVSQSPRYKVAKRGQDVALRCDPISGHVSLFWYQQALGQGPEFLTYFQNEAQLDKSGLPSDRFFAERPEGSVSTLKIQRTQQEDSAVYLCANSVTGAYGYTFGSGTRLTVV.